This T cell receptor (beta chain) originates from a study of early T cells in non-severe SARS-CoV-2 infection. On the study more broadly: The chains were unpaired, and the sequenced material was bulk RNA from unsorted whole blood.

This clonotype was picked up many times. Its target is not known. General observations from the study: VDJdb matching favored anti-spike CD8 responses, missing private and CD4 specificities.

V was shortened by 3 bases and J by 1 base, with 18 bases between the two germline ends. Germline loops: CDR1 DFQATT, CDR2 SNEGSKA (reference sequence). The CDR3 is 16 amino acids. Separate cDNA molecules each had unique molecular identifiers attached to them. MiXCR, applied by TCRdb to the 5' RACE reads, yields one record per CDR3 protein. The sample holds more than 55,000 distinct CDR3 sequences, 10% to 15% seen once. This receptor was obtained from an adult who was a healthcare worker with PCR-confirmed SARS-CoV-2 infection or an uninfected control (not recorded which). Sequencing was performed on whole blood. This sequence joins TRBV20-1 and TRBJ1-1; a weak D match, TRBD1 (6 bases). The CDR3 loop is CSARGSLQGTNTEAFF. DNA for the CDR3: TGCAGTGCTAGGGGCAGCCTACAGGGCACGAACACTGAAGCTTTCTTT.